The rows below give T cell receptor beta chains drawn from one sample of a study of cytomegalovirus exposure and HLA in healthy donors. Some clones are missing from TCRdb's copy, which holds only in-frame ones; the method was immunoSEQ multiplex PCR. The sample holds more than 95,000 clones. The sequenced material came from PBMCs. The receptors come from a man in his forties in good health and CMV-seronegative. Each CDR3 is given with its conserved first and last residue. The order of the fields is D gene, J gene, V gene, CDR3 DNA, CDR3 protein. D genes are given only for firm matches.

d_gene: .
j_gene: TRBJ1-4
v_gene: TRBV29-1
CDR3nt: TGCAGCGTCGTCGGGTCTACTAATGAAAAACTGTTTTTT
CDR3aa: CSVVGSTNEKLFF

d_gene: .
j_gene: TRBJ2-7
v_gene: TRBV27
CDR3nt: TGTGCCAGCAGTTTGGGGGGTCCTCGCTACGAGCAGTACTTC
CDR3aa: CASSLGGPRYEQYF

d_gene: TRBD2
j_gene: TRBJ2-3
v_gene: TRBV11-3
CDR3nt: TGTGCCAGCAGCCCATGGACTAGCGGGAGGGCCAACACAGATACGCAGTATTTT
CDR3aa: CASSPWTSGRANTDTQYF

d_gene: .
j_gene: TRBJ1-1
v_gene: TRBV28
CDR3nt: TGTGCCAGCAGTTTGTGGACGGGTGCGGGCACTGAAGCTTTCTTT
CDR3aa: CASSLWTGAGTEAFF

d_gene: TRBD2
j_gene: TRBJ2-1
v_gene: TRBV5-8
CDR3nt: TGTGCCAGCAGCTTCCGGACTAGCGTACGAGATCGACCGTTCTTC
CDR3aa: CASSFRTSVRDRPFF

d_gene: TRBD1
j_gene: TRBJ2-3
v_gene: TRBV7-6
CDR3nt: TGTGCCAGCAGCGTGACAGGGGCTGTGACAGATACGCAGTATTTT
CDR3aa: CASSVTGAVTDTQYF

d_gene: TRBD2
j_gene: TRBJ2-1
v_gene: TRBV7-9
CDR3nt: TGTGCCAGCAGCATACTAGCGGTCCTTACCAATGAGCAGTTCTTC
CDR3aa: CASSILAVLTNEQFF

d_gene: .
j_gene: TRBJ2-7
v_gene: TRBV6-5
CDR3nt: TGTGCCAGCAGTTACCGCAGGCCAGGGCCCTCCTACGAGCAGTACTTC
CDR3aa: CASSYRRPGPSYEQYF

d_gene: TRBD1
j_gene: TRBJ1-4
v_gene: TRBV6-1
CDR3nt: TGTGCCAGCAGTGGAAGAAAGGGACAGTTTGAAAAACTATTTTTT
CDR3aa: CASSGRKGQFEKLFF

d_gene: .
j_gene: TRBJ1-3
v_gene: TRBV6-5
CDR3nt: TGTGCCAGCAGTTACTCGAGCGTCGGAAACACCATATATTTT
CDR3aa: CASSYSSVGNTIYF

d_gene: .
j_gene: TRBJ2-7
v_gene: TRBV7-3
CDR3nt: TGTGCCAGCAGCTCAGACAGGACGGGCGCAAGGTACTTC
CDR3aa: CASSSDRTGARYF

d_gene: TRBD1
j_gene: TRBJ2-5
v_gene: TRBV28
CDR3nt: TGTGCCAGCAGTTTCACAGGGGCGAGTCTACGGACCCAGTACTTC
CDR3aa: CASSFTGASLRTQYF

d_gene: TRBD1
j_gene: TRBJ1-2
v_gene: TRBV4-1
CDR3nt: TGCGCCAGCAGCCAAGAGCTTTCAGGGGGCGCTAACTATGGCTACACCTTC
CDR3aa: CASSQELSGGANYGYTF

d_gene: .
j_gene: TRBJ1-6
v_gene: TRBV4-2
CDR3nt: TGTGCCAGCAGCCAAGCAGGGAGACAGGATAATTCACCCCTCCACTTT
CDR3aa: CASSQAGRQDNSPLHF

d_gene: TRBD2
j_gene: TRBJ2-1
v_gene: TRBV30
CDR3nt: TGTGCCTGGAGTGTACGGGGGACTAGCGGTTACAATGAGCAGTTCTTC
CDR3aa: CAWSVRGTSGYNEQFF

d_gene: TRBD2
j_gene: TRBJ2-5
v_gene: TRBV5-6
CDR3nt: TGTGCCAGCAGCTTGAAGAAGGGACTAGCGGTCCAAGAGACCCAGTACTTC
CDR3aa: CASSLKKGLAVQETQYF

d_gene: TRBD2
j_gene: TRBJ2-2
v_gene: TRBV5-1
CDR3nt: TGCGCCAGCAATGCGGGCGGGAGGTCCTACACCGGGGAGCTGTTTTTT
CDR3aa: CASNAGGRSYTGELFF

d_gene: TRBD2
j_gene: TRBJ2-1
v_gene: TRBV2
CDR3nt: TGTGCCAGCTCGGGACTAAGGGGAAATGAGCAGTTCTTC
CDR3aa: CASSGLRGNEQFF

d_gene: .
j_gene: TRBJ1-1
v_gene: TRBV13
CDR3nt: TGTGCCAGCAGCCGGAGAGGGCGGATGAACACTGAAGCTTTCTTT
CDR3aa: CASSRRGRMNTEAFF

d_gene: .
j_gene: TRBJ2-5
v_gene: TRBV5-1
CDR3nt: TGCGCCAGCAGCTTGATGGGGAGTAGTCAAGAGACCCAGTACTTC
CDR3aa: CASSLMGSSQETQYF